The rows below give T cell receptor beta chains drawn from one sample of a study of cytomegalovirus exposure and HLA in healthy donors. Profiled with immunoSEQ multiplex PCR; TCRdb holds only in-frame clones, not every one. The table shows about 210,000 clones, with approximately 78% occurring only once. The sequenced sample was PBMCs. All receptors come from a man aged 30 to 45 in good health and CMV-seronegative. CDR3s include the opening cysteine and the closing phenylalanine or tryptophan. D genes are given only for firm matches. Clone size is not always given. Where it is, it says once, few, many or a class for expanded clones.

TRBD2,TRBJ2-3,TRBV19,NA,TGTGCCAGTAGTATAGGCGGGGGGGCTGCGGATACGCAGTATTTT,CASSIGGGAADTQYF
TRBD1,TRBJ2-5,TRBV6-6,NA,TGTGCCAGCAGTTACGCGGGACAGGGGGGGCAAGAGACCCAGTACTTC,CASSYAGQGGQETQYF
NA,TRBJ2-6,TRBV11-3,NA,TGTGCCAGCAGCTTAGCGGGGGCCAACGTCCTGACTTTC,CASSLAGANVLTF
TRBD1,TRBJ1-5,TRBV30,NA,TGTGCCTTCTTCCAGGGGGCGAGACAGCCCCAGCATTTT,CAFFQGARQPQHF
NA,TRBJ2-5,TRBV9,NA,TGTGCCAGCAGCGGTACAGGGGCGGGGCAAGAGACCCAGTACTTC,CASSGTGAGQETQYF
NA,TRBJ2-1,TRBV11-2,NA,TGTGCCAGCAGCTTAAAGGGGGGGGGAGGGTATGAGCAGTTCTTC,CASSLKGGGGYEQFF
NA,TRBJ1-5,TRBV15,few,TGTGCCACCAGCAGAGATAACGAGGATCAGCCCCAGCATTTT,CATSRDNEDQPQHF
TRBD1,TRBJ2-1,TRBV6-1,NA,TGTGCCAGCAGTGAAGCTAGGACAGGGTTCAGGAGCTCCTACAATGAGCAGTTCTTC,CASSEARTGFRSSYNEQFF
TRBD1,TRBJ1-1,TRBV7-6,NA,TGTGCCAGCAGCTTAACGTCCGGGACAGGTGCTTTCTTT,CASSLTSGTGAFF
NA,TRBJ2-3,TRBV18,few,TGTGCCAGCTCACCACCAAACAGGAGAGATACGCAGTATTTT,CASSPPNRRDTQYF
TRBD1,TRBJ1-4,TRBV9,NA,TGTGCCAGCAGCTCTTCGACAGGGGGAAGTGAAAAACTGTTTTTT,CASSSSTGGSEKLFF
TRBD2,TRBJ2-1,TRBV6-5,NA,TGTGCCAGCAGATGGACTAGCGGCAATGAGCAGTTCTTC,CASRWTSGNEQFF
NA,TRBJ1-2,TRBV6-1,NA,TGTGCCAGCAACGAGTTCTATGGCTACACCTTC,CASNEFYGYTF
NA,TRBJ1-1,TRBV6-5,once,TGTGCCAGCAACCGGGAGGAGTTGGACACTGAAGCTTTCTTT,CASNREELDTEAFF
NA,TRBJ2-5,TRBV6-5,NA,TGTGCCAGCAGCGACCAGGCAGGGGTCACGGAGACCCAGTACTTC,CASSDQAGVTETQYF
TRBD1,TRBJ2-7,TRBV2,few,TGTGCCAGCAGTGTAACAGGGGACCAGTCGGAGCAGTACTTC,CASSVTGDQSEQYF
NA,TRBJ2-3,TRBV7-3,NA,TGTGCCAGCAGCTTAAAGCGGGCAGATACGCAGTATTTT,CASSLKRADTQYF
NA,TRBJ1-3,TRBV6-6,NA,TGTGCCAGCAGCCTGACAGTCTCTGGAAACACCATATATTTT,CASSLTVSGNTIYF
TRBD1,TRBJ2-7,TRBV5-4,NA,TGTGCCAGCAGTTCCGGGACAGGGACCTACGAGCAGTACTTC,CASSSGTGTYEQYF
NA,TRBJ2-1,TRBV7-2,NA,TGTGCCAGCAGCTTGGTAGGGGGTAGATCGGAATCTGAGCAGTTCTTC,CASSLVGGRSESEQFF
TRBD1,TRBJ2-2,TRBV19,NA,TGTGCCAGTAGTATCGCCGGGACAGGGACAGGGGGCCGGGAGCTGTTTTTT,CASSIAGTGTGGRELFF
NA,TRBJ1-1,TRBV7-9,few,TGTGCCAGCAGCCCCACAGGGCGCGGCACTGAAGCTTTCTTT,CASSPTGRGTEAFF
TRBD1,TRBJ1-1,TRBV5-1,NA,TGCGCCAGCAGCTTTGACAGGGGGCCGACCACTGAAGCTTTCTTT,CASSFDRGPTTEAFF
NA,TRBJ1-1,TRBV5-6,NA,TGTGCCAGCAGCTTCGCCGGGGATAACACTGAAGCTTTCTTT,CASSFAGDNTEAFF
TRBD1,TRBJ1-1,TRBV7-9,NA,TGTGCCAGCAGCCCCGACAGGGGGCAAGCTTTCTTT,CASSPDRGQAFF
NA,TRBJ2-7,TRBV7-8,NA,TGTGCCAGCAGCTTCACAGGCCCTGGGGAGCAGTACTTC,CASSFTGPGEQYF
NA,TRBJ2-2,TRBV7-9,NA,TGTGCCAGCAGCTTAGCGCAGGGTCCCGGGGAGCTGTTTTTT,CASSLAQGPGELFF
NA,TRBJ1-5,TRBV7-4,NA,TGTGCCAGCAGCACAACAGGGACCAATCAGCCCCAGCATTTT,CASSTTGTNQPQHF
NA,TRBJ2-1,TRBV7-9,NA,TGTGCCAGCAGCCCGGTCAGGGGGGCGGATGAGCAGTTCTTC,CASSPVRGADEQFF
NA,TRBJ2-3,TRBV19,NA,TGTGCCAGTGGTACCCTGGGGGCTAGCACAGATACGCAGTATTTT,CASGTLGASTDTQYF
NA,TRBJ1-2,TRBV7-2,NA,TGTGCCAGCAGCTTACCCCCAGGGTGGCATGGCTACACCTTC,CASSLPPGWHGYTF